The source of this T cell receptor (beta chain) is a study of tumor-infiltrating lymphocytes in primary liver carcinoma. Across the whole study: Donors had hepatocellular carcinoma or combined HCC and intrahepatic cholangiocarcinoma. Sample yields of productive TCRbeta reads, ranging from roughly 3.65 to 7.5 million, were similar across tissue types. Study findings and constraints: Tumor-blood pairs (like tumor-adjacent pairs) overlapped less than tumor region pairs did.

Both RNA and DNA were isolated together from roughly 20-30 mg of bulk tissue that had not been sorted. Five distinct regions per tumor were sampled. The researchers produced TCR beta cDNA from around 500 ng total RNA with a constant-region primer. Investigators got TCR beta libraries out of three nested multiplex PCR rounds, done with slightly modified ARM-PCR. Both of the initial two PCR rounds ran for about 9 cycles and employed TRBV1-TRBV30 forward primers alongside a C-beta reverse primer. One entry per CDR3 protein, called by TCRdb with MiXCR from the multiplex PCR reads. The repertoire holds 90,000 to 150,000 distinct CDR3 sequences, with roughly three fifths as singletons. This CDR3 region has 17 residues. The germline gives CDR1 MNHEY, CDR2 SVGAGI. For this clonotype: Antigen: not known. Germline is not matched at one junction end, which may reflect a read error.

Sequences were obtained from liver tumor tissue from sampling region 1. Subset of the sample: tumor region T1, superior pole. The TCR sequence derives from a woman aged 55-75 years with primary liver carcinoma and hepatitis B virus infection. The rearrangement links TRBV6-5 to TRBJ2-1; 7 bases map to TRBD2. The chain's CDR3 is CASRHLSGNAAYNGQFF. The CDR3 bases are TGTGCCAGCAGACACTTAAGCGGGAATGCAGCCTACAATGGGCAGTTCTTC.